This T cell receptor beta chain comes out of a study of blood T cell repertoires in COVID-19. Study details: Acute and convalescent COVID-19 samples came from the United States, Italy and Spain.

V lost 6 bases to trimming and J lost 0 bases, with 18 bases between them. The CDR3 has 18 residues. CDR1 is SNHLY and CDR2 is FYNNEI in the germline V gene. Under the authors' procedure: Reference gene primer amplification yielded estimated nucleated cell counts. Some clones are missing from TCRdb's copy, which holds only in-frame ones; the method was immunoSEQ multiplex PCR. From that table come the V and J calls and clone size; the DNA was used to work out D and trimming. The sample carries 150,000 or so clones, over 60% recorded once. The TCR comes from a woman of 80 years or more with active or convalescent COVID-19. The chain recombines TRBV2 with TRBJ1-6; D might be TRBD1 (5 bases). The specimen sequenced was peripheral blood. CDR3 nucleotide sequence: TGTGCCAGCAGGGGGGGGACGACAGCGGCCTCCTATAATTCACCCCTCCACTTT. Translated: CASRGGTTAASYNSPLHF.